The 27 T cell receptor beta chains below all came from one sample that was sequenced in a study of shared T cell receptors in the human thymus. Some clones are missing from TCRdb's copy, which holds only in-frame ones; the method was immunoSEQ multiplex PCR. The sample lists some 640,000 clones; around 87% were seen once. The same data also went into a second study, on human thymus T cells.

The source material was thymocytes. The receptors shown here come from a boy under two years old with a congenital heart defect.

CDR3 nucleotides: TGTGCCAGCAGCGGTGCAAACACTGAAGCTTTCTTT. Translating it yields CASSGANTEAFF. The chain carries TRBV2 and TRBJ1-1, with D hard to call. CDR1 SNHLY and CDR2 FYNNEI come from the germline V gene. The V gene lost 6 bases and the J gene lost 2 bases, with 7 bases spanning the gap. The CDR3 extends over 12 amino acids.

The chain employs TRBV7-2 and TRBJ1-2; 12 nucleotides line up with TRBD1. The CDR3 is made up of 16 amino acids. The V and J ends lost 1 base and 2 bases, in that order; junction bases with no gene match: 2. Per germline, CDR1 SGHTA and CDR2 FQGNSA. Here the CDR3 reads CASSLEGTGGNYGYTF. Written as DNA, the CDR3 is TGTGCCAGCAGCTTAGAAGGGACAGGGGGCAACTATGGCTACACCTTC.

The chain employs TRBV29-1 and TRBJ2-7, with D tentatively TRBD1 (6 bases). CDR1 is SQVTM, CDR2 ANQGSEA, per germline. The CDR3 length is 12 residues. V was pared by 1 base and J by 3 bases, with 7 bases between. The CDR3 DNA follows: TGCAGCGTTGAAGCGGACAGCTACGAGCAGTACTTC. Translated: CSVEADSYEQYF.

The chain recombines TRBV6-6 with TRBJ1-3, with D perhaps matching TRBD1 (6 bases). The CDR3 loop spans 12 amino acids. The ends were cut back, 6 bases at V and 4 bases at J, with 7 bases in the middle. Germline CDR1 reads MNHNY; CDR2 reads SVGAGI (reference sequence). CDR3 sequence: CASRGQGNTIYF. The CDR3 coding sequence is TGTGCCAGCAGAGGACAGGGAAACACCATATATTTT.

V gene TRBV7-6 combines with J gene TRBJ2-5; perhaps TRBD2 as D (5 bases). Germline V gene data show CDR1 as SGHVS and CDR2 as FNYEAQ. The CDR3 runs 15 residues. Trimming left V 2 bases short and J 5 bases short, with 15 bases between. In DNA, the CDR3 is TGTGCCAGCAGCTTACGTGGATCCCAGCGGGAGACCCAGTACTTC. Protein sequence: CASSLRGSQRETQYF.

The rearrangement links TRBV2 to TRBJ2-7; D remains unclear. V lost 10 bases, J lost 5 bases, and 12 bases lay in between. Germline-derived CDR1 and CDR2 are SNHLY and FYNNEI. This CDR3 comprises 11 residues. CDR3 loop: CATVRSHEQYF. For the CDR3, the DNA is TGTGCCACCGTCAGGTCTCACGAGCAGTACTTC.

The genes are TRBV27 and TRBJ1-5, with a weak D call TRBD1 (5 bases). The V and J ends lost 9 bases and 0 bases respectively, with 15 bases between them. This CDR3 is 15 amino acids long. In germline, CDR1 is MNHEY, CDR2 SMNVEV (reference sequence). This CDR3 reads CARDSGTYSNQPQHF. The CDR3 DNA follows: TGTGCCAGAGACTCCGGGACTTATAGCAATCAGCCCCAGCATTTT.

The chain is built from TRBV28 and TRBJ1-5; 7 bases map to TRBD1. The CDR3 has 15 residues. Germline V gene data show CDR1 as MDHEN and CDR2 as SYDVKM. J gave up 6 bases and V 4 bases, and 9 bases lay outside the gene matches. CDR3 sequence reads: CASSSGYRGPQPQHF. CDR3 DNA sequence: TGTGCCAGCAGTTCCGGGTACAGGGGCCCTCAGCCCCAGCATTTT. The whole variable domain, remainder taken from reference TRBV28 and TRBJ1-5, is DVKVTQSSRYLVKRTGEKVFLECVQDMDHENMFWYRQDPGLGLRLIYFSYDVKMKEKGDIPEGYSVSREKKERFSLILESASTNQTSMYLCASSSGYRGPQPQHFGDGTRLSIL.

This clone was detected only once. V gene TRBV6-5 combines with J gene TRBJ1-1, with no clear D. Germline-derived CDR1 and CDR2 are MNHEY and SVGAGI. The CDR3 runs to 16 residues. V shed 0 bases and J shed 2 bases, with 13 bases lying between them. CDR3 in amino acids: CASSYSIWPANTEAFF. CDR3 bases: TGTGCCAGCAGTTACTCGATCTGGCCCGCTAACACTGAAGCTTTCTTT.

The V call is TRBV6-6, the J call TRBJ1-1; D ambiguous. V dropped 6 bases and J dropped 0 bases, with 8 bases sitting between them. This CDR3 region has 13 residues. Germline V CDR1 and CDR2: MNHNY, SVGAGI (reference sequence). CDR3 protein: CASRLGMNTEAFF. In DNA, the CDR3 is TGTGCCAGCAGACTAGGGATGAACACTGAAGCTTTCTTT.

This rearrangement joins TRBV10-3 to TRBJ2-1; 7 nucleotides align to TRBD2. CDR3 length equals 16 residues. Germline-derived CDR1 and CDR2 are ENHRY and SYGVKD. V dropped 6 bases and J dropped 3; count of bases not matched to a gene: 11. This CDR3 reads CAISEFGAGLYNEQFF. CDR3 bases: TGTGCCATCAGCGAATTTGGAGCGGGGCTCTACAATGAGCAGTTCTTC.

The V and J genes are TRBV5-1 and TRBJ2-3, with TRBD1 matching over 12 bases. CDR1 is SGHRS, CDR2 YFSETQ, per germline. The V gene end was trimmed by 4 bases and the J gene end by 3 bases; junction bases not matched to a gene: 21. The CDR3 length is 21 residues. In nucleotides, the CDR3 is TGCGCCAGCAGCCCAACTGGGAGGGGACAGGGGGCGCGATTCGATACAGATACGCAGTATTTT. Translated: CASSPTGRGQGARFDTDTQYF.

The CDR3 region is CASSARRGQGDTEAFF. CDR3 in DNA: TGTGCCAGCAGCGCAAGGAGGGGACAGGGCGACACTGAAGCTTTCTTT. The rearrangement uses TRBV9 and TRBJ1-1, with 9 bases fitting TRBD1. The germline V gene has CDR1 SGDLS and CDR2 YYNGEE. V shed 3 bases, J shed 3 bases, and the junction held 9 bases outside the gene matches. This CDR3 has 16 amino acids.

The CDR3, as DNA: TGTGCCAGCAGTATCAGTGTTTATCAGCCCCAGCATTTT. This gives the protein CASSISVYQPQHF. The V gene is TRBV6-5, the J gene TRBJ1-5; D remains unclear. V lost 5 bases and J lost 5, with 10 bases in between. Looked up from germline, CDR1 is MNHEY and CDR2 is SVGAGI. This CDR3 contains 13 residues.

The chain couples TRBV7-2 to TRBJ2-1; 13 bases align to TRBD2. The CDR3 contains 19 residues. Germline V CDR1 and CDR2: SGHTA, FQGNSA. The V segment lost 5 bases and the J segment 5 bases; nucleotides outside the gene matches: 15. The CDR3 nucleotides are TGTGCCAGCAGCCGGCCACTAGCGGGGGGGCCCTCAGGAGACAATGAGCAGTTCTTC. It is translated as CASSRPLAGGPSGDNEQFF. Full variable domain (missing parts from reference TRBV7-2 and TRBJ2-1): GAGVSQSPSNKVTEKGKDVELRCDPISGHTALYWYRQSLGQGLEFLIYFQGNSAPDKSGLPSDRFSAERTGGSVSTLTIQRTQQEDSAVYLCASSRPLAGGPSGDNEQFFGPGTRLTVL.

The rearrangement links TRBV4-1 to TRBJ2-7, with TRBD1 matching 9 bases. The germline V gene has CDR1 MGHRA and CDR2 YSYEKL. This CDR3 has 15 amino acids. J lost 2 bases, V lost 1 base, and 3 bases had no gene match. The CDR3 here is CASSQGRDRAYEQYF. CDR3 in DNA: TGCGCCAGCAGCCAAGGCCGGGACAGGGCCTACGAGCAGTACTTC.

The rearrangement links TRBV10-3 to TRBJ1-3; D is possibly TRBD1 (5 bases). The CDR3 runs 18 residues. Trimming took 1 base from V and 0 from J, leaving 16 bases between them. Germline lookup yields CDR1 ENHRY and CDR2 SYGVKD. The CDR3 here is CAISEYIGARSSGNTIYF. In nucleotides, the CDR3 is TGTGCCATCAGTGAGTATATAGGGGCTCGCAGCTCTGGAAACACCATATATTTT.

The chain uses TRBV5-5 and TRBJ1-5, with TRBD1 matching over 8 bases. The CDR3 is 15 amino acids. In germline, CDR1 is SGHKS, CDR2 YYEKEE (reference sequence). Trimming at V came to 0 bases and at J to 7 bases, leaving 6 bases not matched to a gene. CDR3 DNA sequence: TGTGCCAGCAGCTTGGGGCTCAGGGGGCAGCAGCCCCAGCATTTT. This codes for CASSLGLRGQQPQHF.

The gene calls are TRBV6-5 and TRBJ2-2; D gene ambiguous. The CDR3 length is 14 residues. V lost 2 bases, J lost 4 bases, and 8 bases lay in between. CDR1 and CDR2 (germline): MNHEY, SVGAGI. The CDR3 protein is CASSYGRGTGELFF. DNA for the CDR3: TGTGCCAGCAGTTACGGCAGAGGCACCGGGGAGCTGTTTTTT.

The gene calls are TRBV28 and TRBJ1-4, with 9 bases fitting TRBD1. Germline V lookup: CDR1 MDHEN, CDR2 SYDVKM. V gave up 5 bases and J gave up 4 bases; unmatched junction bases: 5. The CDR3 loop spans 15 amino acids. The CDR3 nucleotides are TGTGCCAGCAGTCAAGGGGACAGGGTTAATGAAAAACTGTTTTTT. It yields the protein CASSQGDRVNEKLFF.

The chain uses TRBV14 and TRBJ2-7; D is perhaps TRBD1 (5 bases). The CDR3 sequence is 16 residues long. Trimming took off 0 bases at V and 0 bases at J, with 12 bases between the two ends. Germline V CDR1 and CDR2: SGHDN, FVKESK. CDR3 residues: CASSQEDTKNSYEQYF. The CDR3, as DNA: TGTGCCAGCAGCCAAGAGGACACTAAGAACTCCTACGAGCAGTACTTC.

This chain connects TRBV2 to TRBJ1-5, with D perhaps TRBD1 (6 bases). The CDR3 runs to 13 residues. Trimming left V 4 bases short and J 10 bases short, with 14 bases between. Germline V gene data show CDR1 as SNHLY and CDR2 as FYNNEI. The CDR3 DNA reads TGTGCCAGCAGTGCCAAACAGGGAAGCCCCCAGCATTTT. Its protein product is CASSAKQGSPQHF.

The chain joins TRBV6-5 to TRBJ2-5; D uncertain. The J call may be mistaken, given a closer DNA end match to TRBJ2-7. This CDR3 contains 13 residues. From germline, CDR1 is MNHEY and CDR2 SVGAGI. The CDR3 sequence is CASSHHPTHEQYF. In DNA, the CDR3 is TGTGCCAGCAGTCACCATCCCACTCACGAGCAGTACTTC.

This clone occurred a few times. This sequence joins TRBV14 and TRBJ2-6; unclear D gene. Germline V CDR1 and CDR2: SGHDN, FVKESK. V lost 1 base and J 0 bases, leaving 10 bases between the germline ends. The CDR3 length is 17 residues. In nucleotides, the CDR3 is TGTGCCAGCAGCCAAGGGGCGACCCCCTCTGGGGCCAACGTCCTGACTTTC. As protein: CASSQGATPSGANVLTF.

This sequence joins TRBV27 and TRBJ2-7; 9 bases match TRBD2. Germline CDR1 reads MNHEY; CDR2 reads SMNVEV (reference sequence). The CDR3 has 16 residues. J gave up 5 bases and V 0 bases, and 8 bases lay outside the gene matches. CDR3 nucleotides: TGTGCCAGCAGTTTATCGGGGCGGGAGGGCCTCAACGAGCAGTACTTC. Translating it yields CASSLSGREGLNEQYF.

The chain combines TRBV7-4 with TRBJ1-1; D is perhaps TRBD1 (6 bases). V was shortened by 7 bases and J by 6 bases, with 18 bases between the two germline ends. The V gene's germline CDR1 is SGHVT and CDR2 SQSDAQ. The CDR3 has 14 amino acids. CDR3 region: CASTLGGAVPEAFF. DNA for the CDR3: TGTGCCAGCACCCTAGGGGGGGCTGTCCCTGAAGCTTTCTTT.

This clone was seen a single time. The genes are TRBV2 and TRBJ2-7; a weak D match, TRBD2 (6 bases). V lost 6 bases to trimming and J lost 0 bases, with 15 bases between them. This CDR3 spans 15 amino acids. Germline V gene data show CDR1 as SNHLY and CDR2 as FYNNEI. The CDR3 loop is CASSTGTSSSYEQYF. DNA of the CDR3: TGTGCCAGCAGCACCGGGACTTCAAGCTCCTACGAGCAGTACTTC.